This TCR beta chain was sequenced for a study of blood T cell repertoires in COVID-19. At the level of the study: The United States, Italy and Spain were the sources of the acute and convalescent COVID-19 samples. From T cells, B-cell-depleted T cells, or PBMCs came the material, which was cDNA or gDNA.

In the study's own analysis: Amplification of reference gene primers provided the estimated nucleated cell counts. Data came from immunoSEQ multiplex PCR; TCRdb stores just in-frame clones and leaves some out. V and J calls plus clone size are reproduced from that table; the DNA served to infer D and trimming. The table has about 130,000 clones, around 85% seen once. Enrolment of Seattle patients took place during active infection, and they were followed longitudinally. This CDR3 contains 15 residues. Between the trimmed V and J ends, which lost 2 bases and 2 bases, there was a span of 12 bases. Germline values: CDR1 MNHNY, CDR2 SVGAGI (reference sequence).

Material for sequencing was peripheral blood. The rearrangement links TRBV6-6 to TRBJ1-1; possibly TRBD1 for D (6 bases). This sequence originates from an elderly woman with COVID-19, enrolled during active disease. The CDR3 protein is CASSYTQQGNTEAFF. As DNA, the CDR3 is TGTGCCAGCAGTTACACCCAACAGGGAAACACTGAAGCTTTCTTT.